This T cell receptor beta chain was sequenced for a study of CD8 T cells in ankylosing spondylitis. TCRdb ran MiXCR on the 5' RACE reads and lists one entry per CDR3 protein. Among around 18,000 distinct CDR3 sequences listed, 7.5% to 9.5% were seen once. The sample was blood. This TCR derives from a male donor with ankylosing spondylitis or in good health (not recorded which).

The chain's CDR3 is CASSLAPGNTGELFF. The CDR3 coding sequence is TGCGCCAGCAGCTTGGCGCCAGGGAACACCGGGGAGCTGTTTTTT. The chain employs TRBV5-1 and TRBJ2-2, with D unresolved. CDR1 SGHRS and CDR2 YFSETQ come from the germline V gene. Trimming pared 0 bases from V and 1 base from J, leaving 7 bases between. The CDR3 is made up of 15 amino acids.